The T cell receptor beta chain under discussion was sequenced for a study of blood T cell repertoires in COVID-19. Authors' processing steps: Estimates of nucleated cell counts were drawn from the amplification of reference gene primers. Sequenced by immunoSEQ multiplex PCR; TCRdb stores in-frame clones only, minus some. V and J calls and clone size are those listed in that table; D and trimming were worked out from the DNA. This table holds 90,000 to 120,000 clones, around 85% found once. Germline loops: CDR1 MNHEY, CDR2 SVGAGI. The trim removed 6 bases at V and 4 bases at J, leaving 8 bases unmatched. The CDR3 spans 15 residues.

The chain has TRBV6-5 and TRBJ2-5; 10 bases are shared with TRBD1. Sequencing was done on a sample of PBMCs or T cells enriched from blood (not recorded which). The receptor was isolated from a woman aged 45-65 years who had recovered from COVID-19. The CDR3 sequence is CASRRTGGQTETQYF. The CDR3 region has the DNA TGTGCCAGCAGACGGACAGGGGGGCAGACAGAGACCCAGTACTTC.